The rows below give T cell receptor beta chains drawn from one sample of a study of vaccination effects on CD4 cells after COVID-19. The data were produced by immunoSEQ multiplex PCR, yet TCRdb's version contains in-frame clones alone and is incomplete. The sample lists more than 30,000 clones, about three fifths seen once, with about 16% in the top ten. Their recognized antigens are unknown. The material sequenced was CD4+ T cells from PBMCs cultured with HCoV-OC43 spike peptides, taken before COVID-19 vaccination. The receptors derive from a human donor who received a COVID-19 vaccine. The CDR3 runs from the conserved cysteine through the conserved F or W. The order of the fields is D gene, clone size, J gene, V gene, CDR3 DNA, CDR3 protein. The D gene is left open where the match is weak. Size is stated for part of the rows, as once, few or many counts, or as a class when the clone is expanded.

-,-,TRBJ2-3,TRBV18,TGTGCCAGCTCTTCGACAGTTCCTAGCACAGATACGCAGTATTTT,CASSSTVPSTDTQYF
-,-,TRBJ1-3,TRBV2,TGTGCCAGCAGTCCAGGGCGGCTGAACTCTGGAAACACCATATATTTT,CASSPGRLNSGNTIYF
-,-,TRBJ1-5,TRBV6-5,TGTGCCAGCAGTTACTCTGGGGGGGTTAGTCAGCCCCAGCATTTT,CASSYSGGVSQPQHF
-,-,TRBJ2-1,TRBV11-2,TGTGCCAGCAGCAAGGGGGTAGGGGGAGGGTACAATGAGCAGTTCTTC,CASSKGVGGGYNEQFF
TRBD1,-,TRBJ2-5,TRBV3-1/TRBV3-2,TGTGCCAGCAGCCAAGACCTGGGACAGGGAAGAGAGACCCAGTACTTC,CASSQDLGQGRETQYF
TRBD2,few,TRBJ2-5,TRBV3-1/TRBV3-2,TGTGCCAGCAGCCCAACCGGACTAGCAATGGGAGCCCAGTACTTC,CASSPTGLAMGAQYF
-,-,TRBJ1-3,TRBV5-4,TGTGCCAGCAGCTACCAGGGGCTCTCTGGAAACACCATATATTTT,CASSYQGLSGNTIYF
TRBD2,once,TRBJ2-5,TRBV7-2,TGTGCCAGCAGCTTTGCGGGAGTAGAGACCCAGTACTTC,CASSFAGVETQYF
-,-,TRBJ2-3,TRBV14,TGTGCCAGCAGCCAATATGGGGTGACAGATACGCAGTATTTT,CASSQYGVTDTQYF
-,-,TRBJ2-7,TRBV18,TGTGCCAGCTCGTACACGGACGGGGGCTACGAGCAGTACTTC,CASSYTDGGYEQYF
TRBD1,-,TRBJ2-7,TRBV12-3/TRBV12-4,TGTGCCAGCAGTCGGACAGGCGACGAGCAGTACTTC,CASSRTGDEQYF
-,-,TRBJ1-6,TRBV25-1,TGTGCCAGCAGTGAATACTCGGCAGTGCTCCACTTT,CASSEYSAVLHF
-,once,TRBJ2-5,TRBV3-1/TRBV3-2,TGTGCCAGCAGCCAAGCGGGCGGAGAGACCCAGTACTTC,CASSQAGGETQYF
TRBD1,-,TRBJ1-1,TRBV4-1,TGCGCCAGCAGCCTAGACAGGGGCGGGAACACTGAAGCTTTCTTT,CASSLDRGGNTEAFF
-,once,TRBJ2-7,TRBV5-8,TGTGCCAGCAGCTCGGACACCGGTAATGACGAGCAGTACTTC,CASSSDTGNDEQYF
TRBD1,few,TRBJ1-3,TRBV19,TGTGCCAGTAGGAAGACAGGGAACCTTGGAAACACCATATATTTT,CASRKTGNLGNTIYF
TRBD2,-,TRBJ2-2,TRBV7-2,TGTGCCAGCAGCTCAGTCTCGGGAGGCGGGGAGCTGTTTTTT,CASSSVSGGGELFF
-,-,TRBJ1-1,TRBV9,TGTGCCAGCAGCGTAGAGTTGAACACTGAAGCTTTCTTT,CASSVELNTEAFF
-,few,TRBJ1-2,TRBV14,TGTGCCAGCAGCCCTGACACCTGGAGTGGCTACACCTTC,CASSPDTWSGYTF
-,-,TRBJ2-6,TRBV2,TGTGCCAGCAAGGAGGGGGCAAGGGCTGGGGCCAACGTCCTGACTTTC,CASKEGARAGANVLTF
-,once,TRBJ1-5,TRBV20-1,TGCAGTGGTAGTGATTCAGGGAATCAGCCCCAGCATTTT,CSGSDSGNQPQHF
TRBD2,once,TRBJ2-5,TRBV14,TGTGCCAGCAGCCTAGGGGCGCGGGGGGAGACCCAGTACTTC,CASSLGARGETQYF
-,few,TRBJ2-7,TRBV25-1,TGTGCCAGCAGTGCCCTGGCCATGGGTCACCCAAGCTCCTACGAGCAGTACTTC,CASSALAMGHPSSYEQYF
-,-,TRBJ1-1,TRBV5-1,TGCGCCAGCAGCTTGGTCGTCAGTCTCCAGAACACTGAAGCTTTCTTT,CASSLVVSLQNTEAFF